Given below is one T cell receptor (beta chain) in context. Sequencing used immunoSEQ multiplex PCR; TCRdb keeps in-frame clones, though not all of them. Of around 100,000 clones in the sample, around four fifths were seen once. The sample is drawn from a study of blood T cell repertoires in COVID-19. At the level of the study: The study drew acute and convalescent COVID-19 samples from the United States, Italy and Spain.

Germline CDR1 and CDR2: LNHDA and SQIVND (reference sequence). The J segment lost 4 bases and the V segment lost 5 bases, leaving 4 bases of the junction unmatched. This CDR3 spans 15 amino acids. The rearrangement joins TRBV19 to TRBJ2-3; 12 nucleotides align to TRBD2. The clonotype comes from a man between 45 and 60 years old with active or convalescent COVID-19. The source material was peripheral blood. Here the CDR3 reads CASSLRTSGADTQYF. The CDR3 DNA reads TGTGCCAGTAGTCTTCGGACTAGCGGGGCAGATACGCAGTATTTT.